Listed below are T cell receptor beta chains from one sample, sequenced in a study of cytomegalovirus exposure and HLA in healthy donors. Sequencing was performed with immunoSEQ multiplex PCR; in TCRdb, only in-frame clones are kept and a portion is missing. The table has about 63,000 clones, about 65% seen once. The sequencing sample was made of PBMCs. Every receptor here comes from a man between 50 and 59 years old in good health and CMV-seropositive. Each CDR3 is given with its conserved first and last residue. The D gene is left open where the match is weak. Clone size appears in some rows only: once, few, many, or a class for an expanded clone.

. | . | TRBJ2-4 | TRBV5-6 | CASREGGPLAKNIQYF | TGTGCCAGCAGGGAGGGGGGGCCGTTAGCCAAAAACATTCAGTACTTC
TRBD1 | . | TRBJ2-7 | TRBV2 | CASSETGANSYEQYF | TGTGCCAGCAGCGAGACAGGGGCGAACTCCTACGAGCAGTACTTC
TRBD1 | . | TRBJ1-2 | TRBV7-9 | CASSFFGTGSGGYTF | TGTGCCAGCAGCTTTTTCGGGACAGGGAGTGGTGGCTACACCTTC
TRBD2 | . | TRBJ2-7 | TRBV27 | CASRRGSSYEQYF | TGTGCCAGCAGGCGCGGGAGCTCCTACGAGCAGTACTTC
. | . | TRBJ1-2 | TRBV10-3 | CAISETGNGYTF | TGTGCCATCAGTGAGACAGGGAATGGCTACACCTTC
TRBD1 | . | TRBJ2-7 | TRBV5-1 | CASSRGTGASWGYEQYF | TGCGCCAGCAGCAGAGGGACAGGAGCCTCCTGGGGGTACGAGCAGTACTTC
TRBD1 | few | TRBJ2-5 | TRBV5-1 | CASSSGQGAGETQYF | TGCGCCAGCAGCTCTGGACAGGGGGCCGGCGAGACCCAGTACTTC
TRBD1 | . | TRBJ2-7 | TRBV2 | CASSVGDRGPYEQYF | TGTGCCAGCAGTGTAGGGGACAGGGGACCCTACGAGCAGTACTTC
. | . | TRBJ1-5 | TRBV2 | CASSEFSTRSGQPQHF | TGTGCCAGCAGTGAGTTCTCCACCCGGAGCGGTCAGCCCCAGCATTTT
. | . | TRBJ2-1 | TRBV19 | CATAGQMYNEQFF | TGTGCCACCGCGGGACAGATGTACAATGAGCAGTTCTTC
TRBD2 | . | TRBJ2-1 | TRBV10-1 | CASSVPGTSGRSYNEQFF | TGCGCCAGCAGTGTCCCCGGGACTAGCGGGAGGTCCTACAATGAGCAGTTCTTC
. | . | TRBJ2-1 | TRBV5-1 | CASSLDGVTYNEQFF | TGCGCCAGCAGCTTGGACGGAGTTACCTACAATGAGCAGTTCTTC
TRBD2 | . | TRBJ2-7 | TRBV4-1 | CASSPRLLAGNEQYF | TGCGCCAGCAGCCCTCGGCTCCTAGCGGGCAACGAGCAGTACTTC
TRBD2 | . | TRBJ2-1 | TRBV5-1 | CASASGSSYNEQFF | TGCGCCAGCGCTAGCGGGAGCTCCTACAATGAGCAGTTCTTC
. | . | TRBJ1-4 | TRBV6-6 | CASRPPGADEKLFF | TGTGCCAGCAGACCCCCAGGGGCGGATGAAAAACTGTTTTTT
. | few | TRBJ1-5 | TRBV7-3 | CASSSTGDQPQHF | TGTGCCAGCAGCTCCACGGGGGACCAGCCCCAGCATTTT
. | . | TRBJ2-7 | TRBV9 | CASSVANLDLEQYF | TGTGCCAGCAGCGTAGCTAATCTAGATCTCGAGCAGTACTTC
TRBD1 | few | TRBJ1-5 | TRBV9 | CASSVGQGNQPQHF | TGTGCCAGCAGCGTAGGACAGGGTAATCAGCCCCAGCATTTT
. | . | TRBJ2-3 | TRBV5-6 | CASSLDPGWNTDTQYF | TGTGCCAGCAGCTTGGACCCCGGGTGGAACACAGATACGCAGTATTTT
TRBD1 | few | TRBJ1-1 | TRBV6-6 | CASSSQGTGFEAFF | TGTGCCAGCAGTTCCCAGGGGACAGGGTTTGAAGCTTTCTTT
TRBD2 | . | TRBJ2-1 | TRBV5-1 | CASSLAGGNEQFF | TGCGCCAGCAGCTTGGCCGGGGGGAATGAGCAGTTCTTC
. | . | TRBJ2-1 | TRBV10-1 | CASSRGNEQFF | TGCGCCAGCAGTAGAGGCAATGAGCAGTTCTTC
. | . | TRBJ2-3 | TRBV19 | CASSIDREDTQYF | TGTGCCAGTAGTATAGACAGGGAAGATACGCAGTATTTT
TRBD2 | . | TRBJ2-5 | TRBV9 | CASSWGGLAGKETQYF | TGTGCCAGCAGTTGGGGAGGACTAGCGGGAAAAGAGACCCAGTACTTC
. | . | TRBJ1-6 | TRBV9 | CASSVYRNSPLHF | TGTGCCAGCAGCGTATACAGAAATTCACCCCTCCACTTT
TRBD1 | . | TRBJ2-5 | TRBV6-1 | CASTEGDRERQYF | TGTGCCAGCACCGAAGGGGACAGGGAACGGCAGTACTTC